This T cell receptor beta chain was recorded in a study of blood T cell repertoires in COVID-19. About the research overall: COVID-19 samples collected from the United States, Italy and Spain covered acute and convalescent phases. PBMCs, B-cell-depleted T cells, or T cells provided the cDNA or gDNA that made up the material.

Per the original methods: Nucleated cell number was recorded as an estimate derived from reference gene primer amplification. This table comes from immunoSEQ multiplex PCR, and its TCRdb copy is limited to in-frame clones, with some not included. Clone size and the V and J calls come from that table; the DNA yielded D and trimming. In the table there are approximately 250,000 clones, roughly nine tenths of which are singletons. The ends lost 0 bases at V and 5 bases at J; junction bases unmatched: 4. The CDR3 length is 15 residues. The germline V gene encodes CDR1 KGHSH and CDR2 LQKENI. Sequenced material: peripheral blood. V is TRBV18 and J is TRBJ2-7, with 10 bases fitting TRBD2. The clonotype was recovered from a man aged 40-50 years with active or convalescent COVID-19. CDR3 nucleotide sequence: TGTGCCAGCTCACCACCGGGACTAGCGAGAAACGAGCAGTACTTC. As protein: CASSPPGLARNEQYF. Full variable domain (missing parts from reference TRBV18 and TRBJ2-7): NAGVMQNPRHLVRRRGQEARLRCSPMKGHSHVYWYRQLPEEGLKFMVYLQKENIIDESGMPKERFSAEFPKEGPSILRIQQVVRGDSAAYFCASSPPGLARNEQYFGPGTRLTVT.